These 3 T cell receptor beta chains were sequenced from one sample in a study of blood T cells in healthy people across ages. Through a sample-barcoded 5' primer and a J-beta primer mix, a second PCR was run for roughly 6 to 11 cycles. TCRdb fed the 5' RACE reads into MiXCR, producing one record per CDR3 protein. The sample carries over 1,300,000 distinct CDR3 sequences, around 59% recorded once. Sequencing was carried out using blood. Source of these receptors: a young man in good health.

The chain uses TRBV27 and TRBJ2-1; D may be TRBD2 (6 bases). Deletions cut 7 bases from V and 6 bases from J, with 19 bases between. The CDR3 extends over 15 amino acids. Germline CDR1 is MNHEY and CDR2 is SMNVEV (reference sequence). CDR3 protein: CASNGRRDWFNEQFF. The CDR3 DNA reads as TGTGCCAGCAATGGTCGGCGGGATTGGTTCAATGAGCAGTTCTTC.

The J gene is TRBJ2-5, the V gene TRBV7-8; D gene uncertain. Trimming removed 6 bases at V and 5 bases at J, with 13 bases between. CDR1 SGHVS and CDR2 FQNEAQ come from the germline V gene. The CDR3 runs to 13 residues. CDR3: CASSPEITETQYF. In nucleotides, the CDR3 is TGTGCCAGCAGTCCCGAAATCACTGAGACCCAGTACTTC.

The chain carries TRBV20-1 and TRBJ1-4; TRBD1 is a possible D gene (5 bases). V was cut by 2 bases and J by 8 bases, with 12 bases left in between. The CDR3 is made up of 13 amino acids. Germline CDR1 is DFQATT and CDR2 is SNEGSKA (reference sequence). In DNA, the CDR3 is TGCAGTGCTAGAATGGCAGGGTACGAAAAACTGTTTTTT. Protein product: CSARMAGYEKLFF.